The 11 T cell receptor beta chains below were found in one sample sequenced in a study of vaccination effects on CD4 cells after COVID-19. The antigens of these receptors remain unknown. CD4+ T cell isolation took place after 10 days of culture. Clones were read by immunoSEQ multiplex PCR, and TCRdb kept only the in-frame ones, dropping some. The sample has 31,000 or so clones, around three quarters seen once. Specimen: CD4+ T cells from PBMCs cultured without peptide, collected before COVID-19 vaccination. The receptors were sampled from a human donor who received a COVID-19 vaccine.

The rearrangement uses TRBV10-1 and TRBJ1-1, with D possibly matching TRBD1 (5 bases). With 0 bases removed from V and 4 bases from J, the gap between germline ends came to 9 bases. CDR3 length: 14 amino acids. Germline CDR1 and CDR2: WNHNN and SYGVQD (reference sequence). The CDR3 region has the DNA TGCGCCAGCAGTGAGTCTGGCAGGGCCACTGAAGCTTTCTTT. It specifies CASSESGRATEAFF.

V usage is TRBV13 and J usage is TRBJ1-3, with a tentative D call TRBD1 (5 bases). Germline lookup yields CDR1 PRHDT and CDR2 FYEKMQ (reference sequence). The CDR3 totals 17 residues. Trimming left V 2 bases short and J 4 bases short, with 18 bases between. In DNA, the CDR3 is TGTGCCAGCAGCTTAACACCGGGACCCTGGGCCGGAAACACCATATATTTT. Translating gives CASSLTPGPWAGNTIYF.

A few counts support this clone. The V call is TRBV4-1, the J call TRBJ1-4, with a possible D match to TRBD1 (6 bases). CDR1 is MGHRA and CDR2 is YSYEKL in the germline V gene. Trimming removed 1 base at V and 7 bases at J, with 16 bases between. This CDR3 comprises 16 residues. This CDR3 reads CASSQVLQGYSEKLFF. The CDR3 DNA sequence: TGCGCCAGCAGCCAAGTCCTACAGGGTTACTCTGAAAAACTGTTTTTT.

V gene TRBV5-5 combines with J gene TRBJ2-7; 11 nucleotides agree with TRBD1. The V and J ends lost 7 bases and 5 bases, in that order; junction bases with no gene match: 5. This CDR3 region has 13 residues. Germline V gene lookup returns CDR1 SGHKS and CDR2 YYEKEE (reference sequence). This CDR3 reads CASGWTGGNEQYF. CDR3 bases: TGTGCCAGCGGATGGACAGGGGGCAACGAGCAGTACTTC.

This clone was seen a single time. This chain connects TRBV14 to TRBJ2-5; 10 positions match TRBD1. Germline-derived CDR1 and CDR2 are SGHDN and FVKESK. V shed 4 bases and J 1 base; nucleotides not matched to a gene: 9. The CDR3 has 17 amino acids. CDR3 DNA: TGTGCCAGCAGCCTTGACAGGGGGCGATTTCTCCAAGAGACCCAGTACTTC. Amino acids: CASSLDRGRFLQETQYF.

In DNA form, the CDR3 reads TGTGCCAGCAGTGTCGAATTACAGGGCTATGGCTACACCTTC. Translation gives CASSVELQGYGYTF. The chain recombines TRBV6-4 with TRBJ1-2; tentatively, D is TRBD1 (6 bases). The germline CDR1 and CDR2 sequences are MRHNA and SNTAGT. V lost 4 bases and J 4 bases, leaving 13 bases between the germline ends. This CDR3 is 14 amino acids long.

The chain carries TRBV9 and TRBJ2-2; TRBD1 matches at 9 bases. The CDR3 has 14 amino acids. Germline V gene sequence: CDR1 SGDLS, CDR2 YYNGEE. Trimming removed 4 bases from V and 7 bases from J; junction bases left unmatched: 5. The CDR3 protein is CASSTRDRDGELFF. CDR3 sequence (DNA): TGTGCCAGCAGCACCCGGGACAGGGACGGGGAGCTGTTTTTT.

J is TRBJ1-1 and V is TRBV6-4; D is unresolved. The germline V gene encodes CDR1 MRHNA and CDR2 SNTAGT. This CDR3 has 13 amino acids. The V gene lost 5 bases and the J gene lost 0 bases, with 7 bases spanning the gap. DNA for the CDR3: TGTGCCAGCAGTAACCAGATGAACACTGAAGCTTTCTTT. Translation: CASSNQMNTEAFF.

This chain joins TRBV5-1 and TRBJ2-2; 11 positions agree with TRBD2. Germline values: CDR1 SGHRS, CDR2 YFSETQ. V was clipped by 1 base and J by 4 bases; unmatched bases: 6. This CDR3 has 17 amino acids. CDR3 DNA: TGCGCCAGCAGCTTGTTCACTAGCGGGAGTTTCACCGGGGAGCTGTTTTTT. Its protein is CASSLFTSGSFTGELFF.

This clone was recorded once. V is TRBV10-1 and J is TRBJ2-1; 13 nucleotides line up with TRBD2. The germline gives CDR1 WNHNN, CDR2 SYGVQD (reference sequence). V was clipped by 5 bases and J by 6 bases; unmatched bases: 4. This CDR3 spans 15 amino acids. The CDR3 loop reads CASSLTSGGSNEQFF. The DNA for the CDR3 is TGCGCCAGCAGTCTGACTAGCGGGGGGAGCAATGAGCAGTTCTTC.

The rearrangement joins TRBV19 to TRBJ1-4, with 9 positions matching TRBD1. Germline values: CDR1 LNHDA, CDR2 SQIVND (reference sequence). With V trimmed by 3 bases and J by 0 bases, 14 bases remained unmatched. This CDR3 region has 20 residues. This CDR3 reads CASSILYRGRGGATNEKLFF. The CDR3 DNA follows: TGTGCCAGTAGTATTCTGTACAGGGGGCGCGGAGGTGCAACTAATGAAAAACTGTTTTTT.